These T cell receptor beta chains were read from a single sample in a study of Ad26.COV2.S vaccination and SARS-CoV-2 variants. Using immunoSEQ multiplex PCR, the repertoire was profiled, and TCRdb retains in-frame clones only, with some absent. The sample contains hundreds of thousands of clones, 89% of which appear only once. The sample in question was peripheral blood, obtained in a trial of Ad26.COV2.S vaccine versus placebo. All receptors derive from a person aged 18 to 65 who received the Ad26.COV2.S COVID-19 vaccine or a placebo. Each CDR3 is given without its conserved first and last residue. Rows give clone size only sometimes, using once, few, many, or a class for an expanded clone.

CDR3 protein	J gene	clone size	V gene
ASSLNTGSEQY	TRBJ2-7	-	TRBV7-9
ASSMPRTGTGELF	TRBJ2-2	-	TRBV19
ASGLLGGVGEAF	TRBJ1-1	-	TRBV12-5
ASSYSGSGNTDTQY	TRBJ2-3	-	TRBV6-2/TRBV6-3
ASSEGASYAVGQF	TRBJ2-1	-	TRBV6-1
ASSQMPTGAYEQY	TRBJ2-7	-	TRBV3-1/TRBV3-2
ATSPPPQGSYEAF	TRBJ1-1	-	TRBV24-1
AISGDRAGTDTQY	TRBJ2-3	-	TRBV10-3
ATSRGGGKAYEQY	TRBJ2-7	few	TRBV15
SASEAWYPEAF	TRBJ1-1	-	TRBV20-1
ASSLDAGWETEAF	TRBJ1-1	-	TRBV5-1
ATSDHMTTTPYEQY	TRBJ2-7	-	TRBV24-1
ASSREWEGNTIY	TRBJ1-3	-	TRBV7-9
ASSPGWGTTEAF	TRBJ1-1	-	TRBV5-6
ASSSIKGRGEQY	TRBJ2-7	once	TRBV7-9
ASRGPGGPTGELF	TRBJ2-2	-	TRBV5-1
ASSLLAGQTYEQY	TRBJ2-7	-	TRBV18
TSSQEQGKLGPQH	TRBJ1-5	-	TRBV1
ASSEGGYT	TRBJ1-2	-	TRBV6-2/TRBV6-3
ASKMTSGYNEQF	TRBJ2-1	-	TRBV5-1
ASSQEGGPRILQYNEQF	TRBJ2-1	-	TRBV4-3
ATSGQGRGEQF	TRBJ2-1	-	TRBV15
ASRLGQGDRDRGADTQY	TRBJ2-3	-	TRBV5-4
ASSLLAGETQY	TRBJ2-5	-	TRBV7-3
ASSGVAGSYNEQF	TRBJ2-1	-	TRBV9
ASSLVLGLGLGETQY	TRBJ2-5	-	TRBV7-9
ASSSGGIAF	TRBJ1-1	-	TRBV7-9
ASSYSRLPEY	TRBJ2-3	-	TRBV6-6
ASSQPGQGLYEQY	TRBJ2-7	once	TRBV27
SASFSGGFEETQY	TRBJ2-5	-	TRBV20-1
ASSLWVNRGGTGELF	TRBJ2-2	-	TRBV7-2
ASSLGPANYGYT	TRBJ1-2	-	TRBV5-5
ASSGLAGGGTDTQY	TRBJ2-3	-	TRBV27
ASSRTGGELF	TRBJ2-2	-	TRBV12-3/TRBV12-4
ASSPPSLRAAEAF	TRBJ1-1	-	TRBV18
ATSRGQGAGKNIQY	TRBJ2-4	once	TRBV15
SASSLRPNTGELF	TRBJ2-2	-	TRBV20-1
ASSQAQYGKLF	TRBJ1-4	-	TRBV14
ASSNQPTTNEKLF	TRBJ1-4	-	TRBV5-1
ASRKNTEAF	TRBJ1-1	-	TRBV4-3